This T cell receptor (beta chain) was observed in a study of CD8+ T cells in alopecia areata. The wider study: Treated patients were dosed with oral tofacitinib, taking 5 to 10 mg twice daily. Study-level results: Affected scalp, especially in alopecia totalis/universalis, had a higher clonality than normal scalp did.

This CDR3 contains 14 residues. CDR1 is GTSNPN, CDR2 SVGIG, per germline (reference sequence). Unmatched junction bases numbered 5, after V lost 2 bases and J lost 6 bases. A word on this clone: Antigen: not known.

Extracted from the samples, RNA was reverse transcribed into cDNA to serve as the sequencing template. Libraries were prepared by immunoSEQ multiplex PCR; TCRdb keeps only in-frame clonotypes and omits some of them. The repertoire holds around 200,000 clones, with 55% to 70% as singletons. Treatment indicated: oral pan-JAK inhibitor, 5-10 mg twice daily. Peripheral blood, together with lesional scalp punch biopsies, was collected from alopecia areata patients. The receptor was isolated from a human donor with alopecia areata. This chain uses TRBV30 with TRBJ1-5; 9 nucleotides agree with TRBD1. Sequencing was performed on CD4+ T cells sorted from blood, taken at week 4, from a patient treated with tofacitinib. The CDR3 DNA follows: TGTGCCTGGAGTAGGAGGACAGGGGTTCAGCCCCAGCATTTT. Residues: CAWSRRTGVQPQHF. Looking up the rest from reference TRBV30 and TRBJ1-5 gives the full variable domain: SQTIHQWPATLVQPVGSPLSLECTVEGTSNPNLYWYRQAAGRGLQLLFYSVGIGQISSEVPQNLSASRPQDRQFILSSKKLLLSDSGFYLCAWSRRTGVQPQHFGDGTRLSIL.